The 9 T cell receptor beta chains in this list originate from one sample, sequenced in a study of OX40 agonist ivuxolimab in advanced cancers. TCRdb keeps only in-frame clones here, not all; method: immunoSEQ multiplex PCR. The table includes 60,000 to 90,000 clones, around 83% detected once. Material: CD4+ or CD8+ T cells sorted from blood, obtained in a trial of the OX40 agonist ivuxolimab. The origin of the receptors is an adult with an advanced solid tumor such as melanoma, head and neck, liver or kidney cancer.

This chain uses TRBV10-3 with TRBJ1-1; D uncertain. Per the germline V gene, CDR1 is ENHRY and CDR2 is SYGVKD. The CDR3 covers 16 residues. Trimming took 0 bases from V and 0 from J, leaving 11 bases between them. This CDR3 reads CAISESIPDLNTEAFF. CDR3 nucleotides: TGTGCCATCAGTGAGTCGATACCGGATCTGAACACTGAAGCTTTCTTT.

The chain employs TRBV18 and TRBJ2-7; D may be TRBD2 (5 bases). The CDR3 is 15 amino acids. The ends were cut back, 3 bases at V and 5 bases at J, with 17 bases in the middle. CDR1 KGHSH and CDR2 LQKENI come from the germline V gene. The CDR3: CASSPQGGLRDEQYF. The CDR3 region has the DNA TGTGCCAGCTCACCGCAAGGCGGACTGCGGGACGAGCAGTACTTC.

This clone was observed once. This sequence joins TRBV5-1 and TRBJ2-7, with TRBD1 matching over 9 bases. The length of the CDR3 is 16 residues. Germline V gene sequence: CDR1 SGHRS, CDR2 YFSETQ. The trim removed 0 bases at V and 5 bases at J, leaving 9 bases unmatched. CDR3 DNA sequence: TGCGCCAGCAGCTTGGCAACAGGACAGGGGTTCAACGAGCAGTACTTC. Translating gives CASSLATGQGFNEQYF.

The genes are TRBV25-1 and TRBJ1-3; TRBD1 is a possible D gene (5 bases). Per germline, CDR1 MGHDK and CDR2 SYGVNS. The length of the CDR3 is 14 residues. V was shortened by 2 bases and J by 11 bases, with 16 bases between the two germline ends. For the CDR3, the DNA is TGTGCCAGCAGTGAAGGGGGGGGGAGTACCGCCATATATTTT. Amino acid sequence: CASSEGGGSTAIYF.

The chain employs TRBV5-6 and TRBJ2-1; D is perhaps TRBD2 (5 bases). The germline V gene encodes CDR1 SGHDT and CDR2 YYEEEE. The CDR3 loop spans 14 amino acids. V was clipped by 3 bases and J by 5 bases, with 12 bases between them. The CDR3 DNA reads as TGTGCCAGCAGCTCGGACTGGCCCAACAATGAGCAGTTCTTC. Translated, it gives CASSSDWPNNEQFF.

The CDR3: CASSLRDRDTYEQYF. The CDR3 coding sequence is TGTGCCAGCAGCTTAAGGGACCGGGACACCTACGAGCAGTACTTC. The chain is built from TRBV11-3 and TRBJ2-7; a weak D match, TRBD1 (6 bases). Germline CDR1 is SGHNT and CDR2 is YENEEA. The CDR3 has 15 amino acids. Trimming left V 2 bases short and J 2 bases short, with 13 bases between.

The chain links TRBV10-2 to TRBJ2-1, with 8 nucleotides matching TRBD1. V was pared by 5 bases and J by 4 bases, with 4 bases of the junction left unmatched. Looked up from germline, CDR1 is WSHSY and CDR2 is SAAADI. CDR3 length equals 14 residues. The CDR3 DNA follows: TGCGCCAGCAGTTGGACAGGGCCTTACAATGAGCAGTTCTTC. It is translated as CASSWTGPYNEQFF.

This clone was observed a single time. V and J are TRBV12-2 and TRBJ1-6. TRBV12-2 is flagged as a pseudogene. CDR3 size: 15 residues. DNA of the CDR3: TGTGCAAGTCGTCTCCCGGGGCTAGGGGATTCACCCCTCCACTTT. The encoded protein is CASRLPGLGDSPLHF.

The rearrangement uses TRBV5-1 and TRBJ2-5, with 8 nucleotides matching TRBD2. Germline assignment: CDR1 SGHRS and CDR2 YFSETQ. The CDR3 totals 13 residues. V was pared by 1 base and J by 5 bases, with 1 base of the junction left unmatched. Written as DNA, the CDR3 is TGCGCCAGCAGCTTGACGGGAGGGGAGACCCAGTACTTC. It is translated as CASSLTGGETQYF.